The TCR beta chain under discussion was sequenced for a study of OX40 agonist ivuxolimab in advanced cancers. Whole-study context: The mean age was 60 years, ranging from roughly 23 to 80, with around four fifths of participants male. Earlier treatment with anti-PD-1, anti-PD-L1 or anti-CTLA-4 was permitted, and roughly 42% had received some.

On this clone: The antigen remains undetermined.

Study-wide findings and caveats: Fewer expanded clones were found on average in CD4+ than in CD8+ T cells. The study observed clonal expansion of CD4+ and CD8+ blood T cells by week 6 at 0.1 to 3.0 mg/kg.

Clones were sequenced by immunoSEQ multiplex PCR, and TCRdb holds only the in-frame ones, with some missing. This table holds about 67,000 clones, around 83% found once. The CDR3 length is 15 residues. Germline lookup yields CDR1 SGHVS and CDR2 FQNEAQ. The germline V and J ends were trimmed by 1 base and 5 bases, with 14 bases remaining between them. V and J are TRBV7-8 and TRBJ2-5, with a possible D match to TRBD2 (5 bases). The receptor was isolated from an adult with an advanced solid tumor such as melanoma, head and neck, liver or kidney cancer. This material consisted of CD4+ or CD8+ T cells sorted from blood, taken in a trial of the OX40 agonist ivuxolimab. The CDR3 loop reads CASSLGGRREETQYF. CDR3 DNA sequence: TGTGCCAGCAGCTTAGGCGGCCGAAGGGAGGAGACCCAGTACTTC.